These 16 T cell receptor beta chains originate from one sample sequenced in a study of blood T cell repertoires in COVID-19. TCRdb keeps only in-frame clones here, not all; method: immunoSEQ multiplex PCR. This table has 170,000 or so clones, about 88% appearing once. Specimen: peripheral blood. The receptors here all came from a man aged 40-49 years with active or convalescent COVID-19.

In its sample, this clone was seen once. V usage is TRBV14 and J usage is TRBJ2-3; D is uncertain. V shed 1 base and J shed 2 bases, with 7 bases lying between them. There are 14 residues in the CDR3. Germline V lookup: CDR1 SGHDN, CDR2 FVKESK. Here the CDR3 DNA reads TGTGCCAGCAGCCAAGCATTTCCCACAGATACGCAGTATTTT. Its translation is CASSQAFPTDTQYF.

There are a few counts of this clone. For the CDR3, the DNA is TGCGCCAGCAGCCAAGCCGACAGGGGTAATGAAAAACTGTTTTTT. Protein sequence: CASSQADRGNEKLFF. This chain uses TRBV4-3 with TRBJ1-4, with 8 bases that match TRBD1. The CDR3 is 15 residues long. Germline values: CDR1 LGHNA, CDR2 YSLEER. Trimming removed 1 base from V and 4 bases from J; junction bases left unmatched: 2.

The chain joins TRBV5-4 to TRBJ1-2; no definite D call. Trimming cost V 1 base and J 1 base, with 8 bases left between them. Germline CDR1 and CDR2: SGHNT and YYREEE (reference sequence). CDR3 length: 14 amino acids. For the CDR3, the DNA is TGTGCCAGCAGCTTGCCGGGTGGTAACTATGGCTACACCTTC. Translated, it gives CASSLPGGNYGYTF.

The chain combines TRBV28 with TRBJ2-3, with 10 bases identical to TRBD2. The J segment lost 0 bases and the V segment lost 6 bases, leaving 12 bases of the junction unmatched. CDR3 length: 18 residues. Per the germline V gene, CDR1 is MDHEN and CDR2 is SYDVKM. The CDR3 DNA sequence: TGTGCCAGCAGCCCCGGGACTAGCGAATTATCTAGCACAGATACGCAGTATTTT. It specifies CASSPGTSELSSTDTQYF.

CDR3 bases: TGTGCCAGCGATTCCCGGGACAGTGGTGAGCAGTTCTTC. Protein product: CASDSRDSGEQFF. V and J are TRBV5-4 and TRBJ2-1; 7 bases line up with TRBD1. In germline, CDR1 is SGHNT, CDR2 YYREEE (reference sequence). The CDR3 spans 13 residues. After removal of 7 bases from V and 9 bases from J, the junction contained 10 bases not matched to a gene. Together with reference TRBV5-4 and TRBJ2-1, the CDR3 gives the full variable domain: ETGVTQSPTHLIKTRGQQVTLRCSSQSGHNTVSWYQQALGQGPQFIFQYYREEENGRGNFPPRFSGLQFPNYSSELNVNALELDDSALYLCASDSRDSGEQFFGPGTRLTVL.

The chain employs TRBV28 and TRBJ1-4; D is undetermined. V lost 3 bases and J lost 7, with 9 bases in between. Germline V gene data show CDR1 as MDHEN and CDR2 as SYDVKM. This CDR3 is built from 13 residues. CDR3 sequence reads: CASSFNSPEKLFF. CDR3 DNA: TGTGCCAGCAGTTTCAATAGCCCTGAAAAACTGTTTTTT. Together with reference TRBV28 and TRBJ1-4, the CDR3 gives the full variable domain: DVKVTQSSRYLVKRTGEKVFLECVQDMDHENMFWYRQDPGLGLRLIYFSYDVKMKEKGDIPEGYSVSREKKERFSLILESASTNQTSMYLCASSFNSPEKLFFGSGTQLSVL.

This clone was picked up a small number of times. The chain employs TRBV5-1 and TRBJ2-7; TRBD1 matches at 8 bases. Germline assignment: CDR1 SGHRS and CDR2 YFSETQ. The CDR3 totals 13 residues. With V trimmed by 3 bases and J by 3 bases, 2 bases remained unmatched. The DNA of the CDR3 is TGCGCCAGCAGCTGGGACAGGTTCTACGAGCAGTACTTC. It translates to CASSWDRFYEQYF. The full variable domain, in which reference TRBV5-1 and TRBJ2-7 provide the parts outside the CDR3, is KAGVTQTPRYLIKTRGQQVTLSCSPISGHRSVSWYQQTPGQGLQFLFEYFSETQRNKGNFPGRFSGRQFSNSRSEMNVSTLELGDSALYLCASSWDRFYEQYFGPGTRLTVT.

The chain joins TRBV4-2 to TRBJ2-7, with D perhaps TRBD1 (5 bases). Germline CDR1 reads LGHNA; CDR2 reads YNFKEQ. The CDR3 totals 16 residues. The V gene lost 1 base and the J gene lost 3 bases, with 16 bases spanning the gap. The CDR3 bases are TGTGCCAGCAGCCAAGCATCTGGGGCGTCCATCTACGAGCAGTACTTC. Translating it yields CASSQASGASIYEQYF.

The V call is TRBV5-4, the J call TRBJ2-7; TRBD2 matches 15 bases. V gave up 4 bases and J gave up 5 bases; unmatched junction bases: 7. Germline CDR1 is SGHNT and CDR2 is YYREEE (reference sequence). This CDR3 contains 16 residues. CDR3 amino acids: CASSGGLAGGPHEQYF. For the CDR3, the DNA is TGTGCCAGCAGCGGTGGACTAGCGGGGGGGCCTCACGAGCAGTACTTC.

This rearrangement joins TRBV6-2 or TRBV6-3 to TRBJ1-1; no clear D gene. V lost 6 bases to trimming and J lost 4 bases, with 12 bases between them. The CDR3 has 13 residues. Germline V gene sequence: CDR1 MNHEY, CDR2 SVGEGT. The CDR3 nucleotides are TGTGCCAGCAGCCGAGACACTGCCACTGAAGCTTTCTTT. Translated: CASSRDTATEAFF.

The chain uses TRBV24-1 and TRBJ2-7; 7 nucleotides line up with TRBD1. Germline V gene data show CDR1 as KGHDR and CDR2 as SFDVKD. This CDR3 has 14 amino acids. The V gene end was trimmed by 3 bases and the J gene end by 12 bases; junction bases not matched to a gene: 13. The CDR3 coding sequence is TGTGCCACCAGTGATGCCGGGACAGATCTTAGGCGGTACTTC. It specifies CATSDAGTDLRRYF.

A word on this clone: Other DNA sequences within the sample encode an identical CDR3. The chain links TRBV5-1 to TRBJ2-2; 7 nucleotides line up with TRBD1. Losses at the gene ends were 4 bases for V and 0 bases for J; bases not matched to a gene: 3. This CDR3 has 15 residues. Germline assignment: CDR1 SGHRS and CDR2 YFSETQ. Here the CDR3 reads CASSLGTANTGELFF. CDR3 DNA: TGCGCCAGCAGCCTCGGGACAGCGAACACCGGGGAGCTGTTTTTT. The entire variable domain, with the rest obtained from reference TRBV5-1 and TRBJ2-2, is as follows: KAGVTQTPRYLIKTRGQQVTLSCSPISGHRSVSWYQQTPGQGLQFLFEYFSETQRNKGNFPGRFSGRQFSNSRSEMNVSTLELGDSALYLCASSLGTANTGELFFGEGSRLTVL.

A word on this clone: The junction differs from germline at one of its ends, possibly a read error. This rearrangement joins TRBV28 to TRBJ1-2; D is perhaps TRBD1 (6 bases). The CDR3 covers 14 residues. CDR1 is MDHEN and CDR2 is SYDVKM in the germline V gene. CDR3 nucleotide sequence: TGTGCCAGCAGCGGGTGGGAGGGGGTCTATGGCTATACCTTC. This gives the protein CASSGWEGVYGYTF.

The V call is TRBV3-1 (or the pseudogene TRBV3-2), the J call TRBJ2-7, with a tentative D call TRBD2 (6 bases). The germline V gene encodes CDR1 LGHDT and CDR2 YNNKEL (reference sequence). This CDR3 comprises 13 residues. Trimming took 5 bases from V and 3 from J, leaving 11 bases between them. For the CDR3, the DNA is TGTGCCAGCAGCGTGGGACTTAGCTACGAGCAGTACTTC. Its protein product is CASSVGLSYEQYF.

This chain uses TRBV5-1 with TRBJ1-4, with D possibly TRBD1 on 6 matching bases. Germline CDR1 and CDR2: SGHRS and YFSETQ. This CDR3 region has 14 residues. V lost 2 bases and J lost 5, with 10 bases in between. Here the CDR3 reads CASSFQGGNEKLFF. CDR3 nucleotide sequence: TGCGCCAGCAGCTTTCAAGGGGGAAATGAAAAACTGTTTTTT.

The chain is built from TRBV20-1 and TRBJ1-1; D not resolved. CDR3 length: 11 residues. CDR1 DFQATT and CDR2 SNEGSKA come from the germline V gene (reference sequence). V shed 6 bases and J shed 3 bases, with 8 bases lying between them. CDR3 protein: CSARLYTEAFF. The CDR3 DNA sequence: TGCAGTGCCAGGTTGTACACTGAAGCTTTCTTT.